A single T cell receptor (beta chain) is shown here with its context. Its antigen is not known. This entry belongs to a study of cytomegalovirus exposure and HLA in healthy donors. Study-level points and caveats: A few of the chains that were CMV-associated were confirmed in vitro to be specific for CMV antigens.

This PCR relied on a set of 60 Vbeta primers and 13 Jbeta primers. The data were produced by immunoSEQ multiplex PCR, yet TCRdb's version contains in-frame clones alone and is incomplete. The sample carries 75,000 to 95,000 clones, 50% to 75% recorded once. With 5 bases removed from V and 5 bases from J, the gap between germline ends came to 9 bases. Germline lookup yields CDR1 MNHEY and CDR2 SVGAGI. CDR3 length equals 13 residues. Material for sequencing was PBMCs. The TCR sequence derives from a man between 25 and 39 years old in good health and CMV-seronegative. V is TRBV6-5 and J is TRBJ1-4; tentatively, D is TRBD1 (5 bases). CDR3 sequence (DNA): TGTGCCAGCAGTGACAGAAAGAATGAAAAACTGTTTTTT. Amino acid sequence: CASSDRKNEKLFF.